The sequence of this T cell receptor beta chain was determined in a study of CD8+CD57+ T cells in acquired aplastic anemia. Concerning this clonotype: Its antigen is unidentified.

Study-wide findings and caveats: No significant patient-versus-control difference appeared in CD8+ Simpson's diversity.

Patients chosen for sequencing had CD8+CD57+ cells that had expanded, as shown by flow cytometry. Genomic DNA provided the template from which TCR beta VDJ and CDR3 profiles were obtained. From the reads, TCRdb called clonotypes with MiXCR, one entry per CDR3 protein. The sample yields around 200,000 distinct CDR3 sequences, 45% to 60% seen once. Germline trimming cut 10 bases from V and 6 bases from J; bases unmatched to any gene: 9. From germline, CDR1 is KGHDR and CDR2 SFDVKD. This CDR3 contains 15 residues. The clonotype was recovered from a human donor with aplastic anemia. The chain carries TRBV24-1 and TRBJ2-3, with TRBD2 identical over 13 bases. Sequenced input: sorted CD4+, CD8+, or CD8+CD57+ T cells (not recorded which) from PBMCs. CDR3 amino acids: CATAGLAGIVDTQYF. The CDR3 coding sequence is TGTGCCACGGCGGGACTAGCGGGGATCGTGGATACGCAGTATTTT.